The next 26 T cell receptor beta chains were all read from a single sample in a study of T cell responses to AZD1222 COVID-19 vaccine. The method was immunoSEQ multiplex PCR; TCRdb's version includes in-frame clones alone and lacks a portion of them. The sample has some 66,000 clones, about 88% seen once; the top ten hold roughly 17%. The starting material was peripheral blood, obtained on day 0 of AZD1222 vaccination. Receptors were obtained from an adult in good health.

The CDR3 DNA follows: TGTGCCAGCAGCTTCACTAGCATGAATGAGCAGTTCTTC. It is translated as CASSFTSMNEQFF. V and J are TRBV11-2 and TRBJ2-1; D may be TRBD2 (6 bases). V lost 3 bases to trimming and J lost 7 bases, with 10 bases between them. The CDR3 is 13 amino acids. Germline-derived CDR1 and CDR2 are SGHAT and FQNNGV.

As DNA, the CDR3 is TGCAGTCCCGATAAGCAAGAGACCCAGTACTTC. Translated: CSPDKQETQYF. The rearrangement links TRBV20-1 to TRBJ2-5; D call uncertain. This CDR3 region has 11 residues. CDR1 and CDR2 from the germline V gene are DFQATT and SNEGSKA (reference sequence). V shed 8 bases and J shed 2 bases, with 9 bases lying between them.

DNA for the CDR3: TGTGCCAGCAGCCCAGGGTTCGGGGAGCTGTTTTTT. It specifies CASSPGFGELFF. The chain joins TRBV28 to TRBJ2-2, with a weak D call TRBD1 (5 bases). Germline-derived CDR1 and CDR2 are MDHEN and SYDVKM. Trimming took off 6 bases at V and 7 bases at J, with 9 bases between the two ends. The CDR3 loop spans 12 amino acids.

The chain has TRBV30 and TRBJ1-6; no clear D. This CDR3 spans 14 amino acids. The V end lost 0 bases, the J end lost 5 bases, and 8 bases lay between the germline ends. Looked up from germline, CDR1 is GTSNPN and CDR2 is SVGIG (reference sequence). CDR3 sequence: CAWSVRDNNSPLHF. The CDR3 coding sequence is TGTGCCTGGAGTGTAAGGGATAATAATTCACCCCTCCACTTT.

This clone was seen a handful of times. J is TRBJ2-1 and V is TRBV4-2; D not resolved. The CDR3 is made up of 17 amino acids. Germline V gene sequence: CDR1 LGHNA, CDR2 YNFKEQ. Trimming left V 0 bases short and J 0 bases short, with 12 bases between. This chain's CDR3 is CASSQDQRVSSYNEQFF. In DNA form, the CDR3 reads TGTGCCAGCAGCCAAGATCAACGGGTTAGCTCCTACAATGAGCAGTTCTTC.

The genes are TRBV7-8 and TRBJ1-3, with D possibly being TRBD1 (5 bases). The V gene's germline CDR1 is SGHVS and CDR2 FQNEAQ. Between the trimmed V and J ends, which lost 1 base and 2 bases, there was a span of 9 bases. The CDR3 has 15 residues. CDR3 sequence (DNA): TGTGCCAGCAGCTTAGGGGGGGAGACTGGAAACACCATATATTTT. Amino acid sequence: CASSLGGETGNTIYF.

This clone was seen more than once but under ten times. The chain is built from TRBV7-9 and TRBJ2-3; 10 positions match TRBD2. The germline V gene encodes CDR1 SEHNR and CDR2 FQNEAQ (reference sequence). J gave up 6 bases and V 1 base, and 7 bases lay outside the gene matches. The CDR3 totals 16 residues. The CDR3 nucleotides are TGTGCCAGCAGCTTAGTTTTACAAGCGGGAGGGGATACGCAGTATTTT. Translating gives CASSLVLQAGGDTQYF.

V and J are TRBV15 and TRBJ2-4; 7 nucleotides agree with TRBD2. The CDR3 loop spans 15 amino acids. Germline V gives CDR1 LNHNV, CDR2 YYDKDF (reference sequence). The ends lost 6 bases at V and 0 bases at J; junction bases unmatched: 5. DNA for the CDR3: TGTGCCACCAGGCCTAGCGGCCTAGCCAAAAACATTCAGTACTTC. Translation: CATRPSGLAKNIQYF.

The chain recombines TRBV5-4 with TRBJ2-3, with D unresolved. V lost 4 bases and J lost 0, with 12 bases in between. Germline V gives CDR1 SGHNT, CDR2 YYREEE (reference sequence). CDR3 size: 15 residues. CDR3 in amino acids: CASSLSWGSTDTQYF. The DNA of the CDR3 is TGTGCCAGCAGCCTATCCTGGGGTAGCACAGATACGCAGTATTTT.

This chain joins TRBV18 and TRBJ2-2; D is perhaps TRBD2 (6 bases). The V and J ends lost 0 bases and 1 base respectively, with 6 bases between them. The CDR3 is made up of 15 amino acids. Germline CDR1 reads KGHSH; CDR2 reads LQKENI. In DNA, the CDR3 is TGTGCCAGCTCACCACCGCGGGGGAACACCGGGGAGCTGTTTTTT. Translated: CASSPPRGNTGELFF.

The chain combines TRBV24-1 with TRBJ1-6; D perhaps matches TRBD1 (6 bases). V dropped 5 bases and J dropped 6 bases, with 13 bases sitting between them. The CDR3 runs 15 residues. Germline V gives CDR1 KGHDR, CDR2 SFDVKD. The CDR3 sequence is CATSAATGFNSPLHF. The CDR3 DNA reads TGTGCCACCAGTGCCGCGACAGGATTTAATTCACCCCTCCACTTT.

The chain has TRBV11-2 and TRBJ2-3, with D maybe TRBD2 (5 bases). CDR1 is SGHAT, CDR2 FQNNGV, per germline. The ends were cut back, 7 bases at V and 0 bases at J, with 11 bases in the middle. CDR3 length: 14 residues. The CDR3 is CASTGLPSTDTQYF. In nucleotides, the CDR3 is TGTGCCAGCACCGGACTCCCTAGCACAGATACGCAGTATTTT.

V and J are TRBV6-5 and TRBJ1-1, with 8 nucleotides matching TRBD1. Germline V CDR1 and CDR2: MNHEY, SVGAGI. The CDR3 loop spans 15 amino acids. V trimming: 7 bases; J trimming: 1 base; junction bases outside the gene matches: 8. The CDR3, as DNA: TGTGCCAGCACTTGGACAGGGAACTCGAACACTGAAGCTTTCTTT. This gives the protein CASTWTGNSNTEAFF.

The CDR3 DNA reads as TGCGCCAGCAGCCGGGACAGGGGGCGGCAAAACATTCAGTACTTC. This gives the protein CASSRDRGRQNIQYF. The chain carries TRBV4-3 and TRBJ2-4; 12 nucleotides align to TRBD1. V dropped 4 bases and J dropped 5; count of bases not matched to a gene: 3. Germline V gene lookup returns CDR1 LGHNA and CDR2 YSLEER. There are 15 residues in the CDR3.

The chain joins TRBV7-9 to TRBJ1-5; D is perhaps TRBD1 (5 bases). Trimming shortened V by 1 base and J by 7 bases, and 20 bases separated the two germline ends. This CDR3 comprises 17 residues. Germline V lookup: CDR1 SEHNR, CDR2 FQNEAQ (reference sequence). The DNA for the CDR3 is TGTGCCAGCAGCTTAGTTGGAGGGACGGAGGTGGGGCAGCCCCAGCATTTT. Its protein product is CASSLVGGTEVGQPQHF. Combining the CDR3 with reference TRBV7-9 and TRBJ1-5 gives the whole variable domain DTGVSQNPRHKITKRGQNVTFRCDPISEHNRLYWYRQTLGQGPEFLTYFQNEAQLEKSRLLSDRFSAERPKGSFSTLEIQRTEQGDSAMYLCASSLVGGTEVGQPQHFGDGTRLSIL.

In regard to this clone: Other DNA sequences in this sample translate to the same CDR3. V gene TRBV7-6 combines with J gene TRBJ1-5; 8 bases map to TRBD1. CDR3 length: 14 amino acids. V trimming: 3 bases; J trimming: 2 bases; junction bases outside the gene matches: 0. Germline loops: CDR1 SGHVS, CDR2 FNYEAQ. This CDR3 is CASSLDRGNQPQHF. The CDR3, as DNA: TGTGCCAGCAGCTTGGACAGGGGCAATCAGCCCCAGCATTTT.

The chain employs TRBV6-5 and TRBJ1-2; possible D gene TRBD1, 5 bases. CDR3 length equals 15 residues. Trimming shortened V by 7 bases and J by 2 bases, and 17 bases separated the two germline ends. Germline CDR1 MNHEY, CDR2 SVGAGI. In DNA, the CDR3 is TGTGCCAGCAAAAGGGATCAGGGAGACAACTATGGCTACACCTTC. Encoded protein: CASKRDQGDNYGYTF.

V is TRBV10-3 and J is TRBJ2-5; D remains ambiguous. V lost 1 base to trimming and J lost 4 bases, with 10 bases between them. Germline CDR1 reads ENHRY; CDR2 reads SYGVKD. There are 14 residues in the CDR3. CDR3 protein: CAISEYTSGETQYF. CDR3 DNA: TGTGCCATCAGTGAGTATACCTCTGGAGAGACCCAGTACTTC.

The CDR3 here is CASRRNTDRVTQPQHF. In DNA form, the CDR3 reads TGTGCCAGTAGGAGGAACACTGACAGGGTGACTCAGCCCCAGCATTTT. The V and J genes are TRBV19 and TRBJ1-5; 7 bases line up with TRBD1. Losses at the gene ends were 6 bases for V and 6 bases for J; bases not matched to a gene: 14. This CDR3 region has 16 residues. Per germline, CDR1 LNHDA and CDR2 SQIVND (reference sequence).

The chain has TRBV11-2 and TRBJ1-6; D is uncertain. The CDR3 is made up of 13 amino acids. CDR1 and CDR2 (germline): SGHAT, FQNNGV. Between the trimmed V and J ends, which lost 0 bases and 9 bases, there was a span of 6 bases. The CDR3 region has the DNA TGTGCCAGCAGCTTAGACTACATTTCACCCCTCCACTTT. This encodes CASSLDYISPLHF.

V and J are TRBV28 and TRBJ1-6; unclear D gene. The CDR3 is 19 residues long. Germline V gives CDR1 MDHEN, CDR2 SYDVKM. Trimming shortened V by 5 bases and J by 0 bases, and 20 bases separated the two germline ends. The CDR3 is CASSLKSSWRSSYNSPLHF. CDR3 nucleotide sequence: TGTGCCAGCAGTCTAAAAAGCTCATGGAGAAGCTCCTATAATTCACCCCTCCACTTT. The whole variable domain, filled in from reference TRBV28 and TRBJ1-6, reads DVKVTQSSRYLVKRTGEKVFLECVQDMDHENMFWYRQDPGLGLRLIYFSYDVKMKEKGDIPEGYSVSREKKERFSLILESASTNQTSMYLCASSLKSSWRSSYNSPLHFGNGTRLTVT.

The chain couples TRBV6-5 to TRBJ2-7, with 8 positions matching TRBD1. V shed 8 bases and J 3 bases; nucleotides not matched to a gene: 6. The CDR3 has 13 amino acids. CDR1 is MNHEY and CDR2 is SVGAGI in the germline V gene. Here the CDR3 DNA reads TGTGCCAGCGGCTTAGGACAGGGCTACGAGCAGTACTTC. It codes for CASGLGQGYEQYF.

This sequence joins TRBV30 and TRBJ2-7; 10 bases are shared with TRBD2. V lost 0 bases and J lost 6; bases outside the gene matches: 5. The CDR3 has 14 amino acids. The germline gives CDR1 GTSNPN, CDR2 SVGIG (reference sequence). In DNA form, the CDR3 reads TGTGCCTGGAGTGTCCTAGCGGGGGAGGTCGAGCAGTACTTC. Protein sequence: CAWSVLAGEVEQYF.

V is TRBV6-2 or TRBV6-3 and J is TRBJ2-3; no reliable D call. Trimming removed 2 bases from V and 2 bases from J, with 8 bases in between. Per germline, CDR1 MNHEY and CDR2 SVGEGT. The CDR3 runs to 14 residues. The CDR3 sequence: CASSYGDTTDTQYF. The CDR3 region has the DNA TGTGCCAGCAGTTACGGCGATACCACAGATACGCAGTATTTT.

The J gene is TRBJ1-5, the V gene TRBV2, with no clear D. V shed 8 bases and J shed 5 bases, with 7 bases lying between them. Germline CDR1 reads SNHLY; CDR2 reads FYNNEI. The CDR3 consists of 11 residues. In DNA form, the CDR3 reads TGTGCCAGCCGTTACGATCAGCCCCAGCATTTT. Encoded protein: CASRYDQPQHF. Full variable domain (remainder filled in from reference TRBV2 and TRBJ1-5): EPEVTQTPSHQVTQMGQEVILRCVPISNHLYFYWYRQILGQKVEFLVSFYNNEISEKSEIFDDQFSVERPDGSNFTLKIRSTKLEDSAMYFCASRYDQPQHFGDGTRLSIL.

The V and J genes are TRBV7-9 and TRBJ1-1; 9 bases map to TRBD1. From germline, CDR1 is SEHNR and CDR2 FQNEAQ (reference sequence). The CDR3 is 15 residues long. Trimming removed 0 bases from V and 3 bases from J; junction bases left unmatched: 2. CDR3 DNA sequence: TGTGCCAGCAGCTTAGCCACAGGGGGCGACACTGAAGCTTTCTTT. Its translation is CASSLATGGDTEAFF.